The 24 T cell receptor beta chains below come from one sample, sequenced in a study of vaccination and CD4 T cells after COVID-19. With the Oncomine TCR Beta short-read assay, DNA from cultured CD4+ T cells was sequenced. Each CDR3 protein is one row after TCRdb ran MiXCR on the PCR reads. Altogether over 9,000 distinct CDR3 sequences are present, approximately 52% being singletons, with the ten largest covering 10% to 13%. What these receptors recognize is not known. The treatment is: roughly 11-day PBMC culture with coronavirus spike peptide pools or control peptides (ViraFEST assay). The specimen was CD4+ T cells from blood, cultured in vitro. These receptors all come from a human donor who had recovered from COVID-19.

J is TRBJ2-7 and V is TRBV2, with D uncertain. Germline V lookup: CDR1 SNHLY, CDR2 FYNNEI. Trimming stripped 5 bases from V and 6 bases from J, with 8 bases between. CDR3 length: 11 amino acids. Here the CDR3 DNA reads TGTGCCAGCAGTTTGGTTGGCGAGCAGTACTTC. Translation gives CASSLVGEQYF. The whole variable domain, remainder taken from reference TRBV2 and TRBJ2-7, is EPEVTQTPSHQVTQMGQEVILRCVPISNHLYFYWYRQILGQKVEFLVSFYNNEISEKSEIFDDQFSVERPDGSNFTLKIRSTKLEDSAMYFCASSLVGEQYFGPGTRLTVT.

This clonotype was observed a few times. In DNA form, the CDR3 reads TGTGCCAGCAGTAGACAGGGGGCGAACACTGAAGCTTTCTTT. Amino acid sequence: CASSRQGANTEAFF. The rearrangement joins TRBV6-1 to TRBJ1-1; 10 bases are a match to TRBD1. The CDR3 is 14 amino acids. The germline V gene encodes CDR1 MNHNS and CDR2 SASEGT. V was pared by 5 bases and J by 1 base, with 1 base of the junction left unmatched.

V usage is TRBV2 and J usage is TRBJ2-3; the match to TRBD2 covers 9 bases. Germline V CDR1 and CDR2: SNHLY, FYNNEI. The CDR3 sequence is 13 residues long. With V trimmed by 4 bases and J by 13 bases, 9 bases remained unmatched. The CDR3 DNA reads as TGTGCCAGCAGTGGATATGGCGGGAGGGCCGAGTATTTT. This gives the protein CASSGYGGRAEYF.

The rearrangement joins TRBV6-1 to TRBJ2-1; D unresolved. Germline lookup yields CDR1 MNHNS and CDR2 SASEGT. V was shortened by 5 bases and J by 8 bases, with 7 bases between the two germline ends. This CDR3 is built from 11 residues. In DNA form, the CDR3 reads TGTGCCAGCAGTAACGTTGATGAGCAGTTCTTC. Amino acid sequence: CASSNVDEQFF.

The table lists this clonotype with a count of one. The chain carries TRBV20-1 and TRBJ2-7; 9 bases are a match to TRBD2. This CDR3 is built from 13 residues. The V gene's germline CDR1 is DFQATT and CDR2 SNEGSKA (reference sequence). V shed 4 bases and J 1 base; nucleotides not matched to a gene: 2. CDR3 protein: CSANSGGSYEQYF. The CDR3 nucleotides are TGCAGTGCTAATAGCGGGGGATCCTACGAGCAGTACTTC.

J is TRBJ1-2 and V is TRBV10-3; 7 bases fit TRBD1. V lost 2 bases, J lost 4 bases, and 4 bases stayed unmatched. The length of the CDR3 is 14 residues. From germline, CDR1 is ENHRY and CDR2 SYGVKD. CDR3 residues: CAISEPGQFYGYTF. DNA of the CDR3: TGTGCCATCAGTGAGCCGGGACAGTTCTATGGCTACACCTTC.

In its sample, this clonotype was seen a few times. The chain employs TRBV12-3 or TRBV12-4 and TRBJ1-1; D might be TRBD1 (6 bases). The CDR3 spans 15 residues. The V gene lost 3 bases and the J gene lost 4 bases, with 15 bases spanning the gap. CDR3 nucleotide sequence: TGTGCCAGCAGTTTCACGGAGGGGGTTGGCACTGAAGCTTTCTTT. It specifies CASSFTEGVGTEAFF.

The chain couples TRBV28 to TRBJ1-1, with D uncertain. The CDR3 is 15 amino acids. In germline, CDR1 is MDHEN, CDR2 SYDVKM. With 7 bases removed from V and 1 base from J, the gap between germline ends came to 16 bases. The CDR3, as DNA: TGTGCCAGCACACCGGACCGCCCCGGGAACACTGAAGCTTTCTTT. Residues: CASTPDRPGNTEAFF.

The V and J genes are TRBV20-1 and TRBJ2-2, with 10 bases that match TRBD2. The CDR3 has 17 amino acids. Germline values: CDR1 DFQATT, CDR2 SNEGSKA (reference sequence). V shed 4 bases, J shed 4 bases, and the junction held 12 bases outside the gene matches. CDR3 nucleotide sequence: TGCAGTGCTAATCCGGGACTAGCGCAGCTGTTCACCGGGGAGCTGTTTTTT. The encoded protein is CSANPGLAQLFTGELFF.

The chain carries TRBV20-1 and TRBJ2-4, with TRBD2 as a possible D gene (6 bases). The V gene's germline CDR1 is DFQATT and CDR2 SNEGSKA (reference sequence). The CDR3 is 14 residues long. The ends were cut back, 5 bases at V and 7 bases at J, with 18 bases in the middle. In DNA, the CDR3 is TGCAGTGCTTTGGGACTTGACTACACGAACATTCAGTACTTC. Translated: CSALGLDYTNIQYF.

This clonotype was recorded once. V gene TRBV28 combines with J gene TRBJ1-2, with 12 nucleotides matching TRBD1. J gave up 4 bases and V 7 bases, and 13 bases lay outside the gene matches. CDR1 MDHEN and CDR2 SYDVKM come from the germline V gene. CDR3 length equals 17 residues. The DNA of the CDR3 is TGTGCCAGCACCTCTGGGACAGGGGGCGGAAGTGGCTATGGCTACACCTTC. Translated: CASTSGTGGGSGYGYTF.

This clonotype occurred a few times. The chain joins TRBV28 to TRBJ1-5; D unclear. There are 13 residues in the CDR3. V was cut by 6 bases and J by 3 bases, with 9 bases left in between. Per the germline V gene, CDR1 is MDHEN and CDR2 is SYDVKM. The CDR3: CASSRINNQPQHF. CDR3 nucleotide sequence: TGTGCCAGCAGCCGGATAAACAATCAGCCCCAGCATTTT.

This clonotype was seen a few times. This chain joins TRBV20-1 and TRBJ2-3; D unresolved. The CDR3 length is 10 residues. Germline assignment: CDR1 DFQATT and CDR2 SNEGSKA (reference sequence). Trimming left V 5 bases short and J 3 bases short, with 3 bases between. The CDR3 nucleotides are TGCAGTGCTTGGACAGATACGCAGTATTTT. As protein: CSAWTDTQYF.

The rearrangement links TRBV18 to TRBJ1-1; D remains ambiguous. V lost 1 base and J lost 0, with 6 bases in between. The length of the CDR3 is 14 residues. Looked up from germline, CDR1 is KGHSH and CDR2 is LQKENI. The CDR3 sequence: CASSPRSMNTEAFF. CDR3 DNA: TGTGCCAGCTCACCACGGTCCATGAACACTGAAGCTTTCTTT.

This clonotype occurred a few times. CDR3 bases: TGTGCCAGCAGGGACTCAGGGGGAAAAGAGACCCAGTACTTC. It specifies CASRDSGGKETQYF. The J gene is TRBJ2-5, the V gene TRBV6-1, with 7 bases matching TRBD1. The CDR3 is 14 residues long. Germline V gene lookup returns CDR1 MNHNS and CDR2 SASEGT. V dropped 6 bases and J dropped 3; count of bases not matched to a gene: 7.

This clonotype was counted a single time. This chain joins TRBV6-5 and TRBJ1-5; D possibly corresponds to TRBD1 (6 bases). CDR3 length: 14 amino acids. Germline CDR1 MNHEY, CDR2 SVGAGI. The V gene lost 0 bases and the J gene lost 7 bases, with 10 bases spanning the gap. The CDR3 reads CASSYSYRDQPQHF. As DNA, the CDR3 is TGTGCCAGCAGTTACTCCTACAGGGACCAGCCCCAGCATTTT.

The chain joins TRBV10-3 to TRBJ2-7; the D call may be TRBD1 or TRBD2 (5 bases each). The germline V gene has CDR1 ENHRY and CDR2 SYGVKD. The V end lost 4 bases, the J end lost 7 bases, and 17 bases lay between the germline ends. The CDR3 runs 14 residues. CDR3 DNA: TGTGCCATCAGTGTCTATGGGGACGCCGGGGAGCAGTACTTC. This sequence encodes CAISVYGDAGEQYF.

J is TRBJ1-5 and V is TRBV28; D unclear. The V gene lost 5 bases and the J gene lost 3 bases, with 2 bases spanning the gap. Germline CDR1 and CDR2: MDHEN and SYDVKM. This CDR3 spans 11 amino acids. The CDR3 region is CASSANQPQHF. CDR3 nucleotide sequence: TGTGCCAGCAGTGCCAATCAGCCCCAGCATTTT. The variable domain in full, completed from reference TRBV28 and TRBJ1-5, reads DVKVTQSSRYLVKRTGEKVFLECVQDMDHENMFWYRQDPGLGLRLIYFSYDVKMKEKGDIPEGYSVSREKKERFSLILESASTNQTSMYLCASSANQPQHFGDGTRLSIL.

This clonotype was seen a few times. CDR3 nucleotide sequence: TGCAGTGCTAGAGACCGACTAGGGGGGGAGACCCAGTACTTC. Translating it yields CSARDRLGGETQYF. The V gene is TRBV20-1, the J gene TRBJ2-5, with D possibly being TRBD1 or TRBD2 (6 bases each). This CDR3 region has 14 residues. Trimming cost V 0 bases and J 5 bases, with 13 bases left between them. CDR1 is DFQATT, CDR2 SNEGSKA, per germline (reference sequence).

V gene TRBV12-3 or TRBV12-4 combines with J gene TRBJ2-5, with TRBD2 matching 12 bases. The CDR3 length is 16 residues. Unmatched junction bases numbered 9, after V lost 5 bases and J lost 5 bases. The CDR3 coding sequence is TGTGCCAGCAGTCGTATGACTAGCGGGAGAGGGGAGACCCAGTACTTC. This codes for CASSRMTSGRGETQYF.

The chain uses TRBV6-2 or TRBV6-3 and TRBJ1-1; D unclear. V gave up 4 bases and J gave up 7 bases, with 19 bases separating them. Looked up from germline, CDR1 is MNHEY and CDR2 is SVGEGT. This CDR3 has 15 amino acids. In DNA form, the CDR3 reads TGTGCCAGCAGTTCCCCTGGACTGGCCCTGATTGAAGCTTTCTTT. It encodes CASSSPGLALIEAFF.

This clonotype has more than one count but fewer than ten. The rearrangement joins TRBV27 to TRBJ1-5; no clear D gene. Trimming stripped 5 bases from V and 10 bases from J, with 15 bases between. Germline values: CDR1 MNHEY, CDR2 SMNVEV (reference sequence). The CDR3 has 13 residues. CDR3 nucleotides: TGTGCCAGCAGTCCTACTGAGTGGGTACCCCAGCATTTT. Protein product: CASSPTEWVPQHF.

This chain uses TRBV7-8 with TRBJ1-5, with D possibly being TRBD1 (5 bases). CDR1 SGHVS and CDR2 FQNEAQ come from the germline V gene. Trimming removed 1 base at V and 3 bases at J, with 10 bases between. The CDR3 consists of 15 residues. The CDR3 region has the DNA TGTGCCAGCAGCTTAGGGGCAGGGTACAATCAGCCCCAGCATTTT. Amino acids: CASSLGAGYNQPQHF.

The CDR3 spells CASSVRLNQPQHF. The CDR3 nucleotides read TGTGCCAGCAGTGTTCGGTTGAATCAGCCCCAGCATTTT. The V and J genes are TRBV6-1 and TRBJ1-5; no reliable D call. The V end lost 4 bases, the J end lost 4 bases, and 8 bases lay between the germline ends. Germline V CDR1 and CDR2: MNHNS, SASEGT. The length of the CDR3 is 13 residues.